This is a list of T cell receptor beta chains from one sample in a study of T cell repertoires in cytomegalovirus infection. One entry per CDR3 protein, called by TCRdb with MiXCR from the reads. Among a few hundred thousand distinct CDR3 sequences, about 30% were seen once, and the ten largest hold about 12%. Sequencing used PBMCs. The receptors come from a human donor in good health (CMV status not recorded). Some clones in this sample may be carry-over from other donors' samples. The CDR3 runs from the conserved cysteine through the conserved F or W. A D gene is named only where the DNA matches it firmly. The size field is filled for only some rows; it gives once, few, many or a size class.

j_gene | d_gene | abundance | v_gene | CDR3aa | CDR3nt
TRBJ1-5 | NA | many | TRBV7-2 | CASSLLGGGNQPQHF | TGTGCCAGCAGCTTACTGGGAGGGGGCAATCAGCCCCAGCATTTT
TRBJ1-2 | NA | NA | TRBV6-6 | CASTDPFNSYGYTF | TGTGCCAGCACCGATCCTTTCAATTCCTATGGCTACACCTTC
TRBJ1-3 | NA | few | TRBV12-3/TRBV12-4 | CASSLTGSDGNTIYF | TGTGCCAGCAGTTTAACAGGGTCGGATGGAAACACCATATATTTT
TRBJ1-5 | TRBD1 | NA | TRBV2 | CASNQGASGNQPQHF | TGTGCCAGCAACCAGGGGGCTTCTGGCAATCAGCCCCAGCATTTT
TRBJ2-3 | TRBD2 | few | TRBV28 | CASRRDYSTDTQYF | TGTGCCAGCAGGAGGGACTATAGCACAGATACGCAGTATTTT
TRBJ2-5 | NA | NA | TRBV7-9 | CASSFFLRIQETQYF | TGTGCCAGCAGCTTCTTCCTGCGGATACAAGAGACCCAGTACTTC
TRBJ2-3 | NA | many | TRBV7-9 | CASRGSGSDTQYF | TGTGCCAGCAGGGGCAGTGGCTCAGATACGCAGTATTTT
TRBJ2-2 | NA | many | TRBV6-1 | CASSVRTGTNTGELFF | TGTGCCAGCAGTGTACGAACGGGGACTAACACCGGGGAGCTGTTTTTT
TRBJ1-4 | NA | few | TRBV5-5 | CASSLISGDNEKLFF | TGTGCCAGCAGCTTGATATCAGGGGATAATGAAAAACTGTTTTTT
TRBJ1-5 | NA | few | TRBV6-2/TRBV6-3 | CASTPRRGYSNQPQHF | TGTGCCAGCACCCCCAGGCGGGGGTATAGCAATCAGCCCCAGCATTTT
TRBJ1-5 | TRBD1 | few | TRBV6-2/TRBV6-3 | CASSYGTGVYPQHF | TGTGCCAGCAGTTACGGGACAGGGGTCTATCCCCAGCATTTT
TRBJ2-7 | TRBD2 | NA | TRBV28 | CASSLTTSGVSYEQYF | TGTGCCAGCAGTCTAACGACTAGCGGGGTCTCCTACGAGCAGTACTTC
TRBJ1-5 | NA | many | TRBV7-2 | CASSLRPGDQPQHF | TGTGCCAGCAGCTTAAGGCCGGGGGATCAGCCCCAGCATTTT
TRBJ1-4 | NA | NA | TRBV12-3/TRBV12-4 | CASSLMFRGATNEKLFF | TGTGCCAGCAGTTTAATGTTCAGGGGAGCAACTAATGAAAAACTGTTTTTT
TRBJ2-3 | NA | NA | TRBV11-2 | CASTLGGGGTDTQYF | TGTGCCAGCACCCTTGGAGGGGGTGGCACAGATACGCAGTATTTT
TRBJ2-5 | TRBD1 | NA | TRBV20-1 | CSAREPGGRETQYF | TGCAGTGCTAGAGAGCCAGGGGGCCGAGAGACCCAGTACTTC
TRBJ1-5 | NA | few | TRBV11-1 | CASSQRGSNQPQHF | TGTGCCAGCAGTCAACGTGGCAGCAATCAGCCCCAGCATTTT
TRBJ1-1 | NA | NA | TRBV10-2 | CASLRDIMNTEAFF | TGCGCCAGCCTTCGGGACATCATGAACACTGAAGCTTTCTTT
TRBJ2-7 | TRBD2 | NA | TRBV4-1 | CASSHPGGRYEQYF | TGCGCCAGCAGCCACCCCGGGGGGAGGTACGAGCAGTACTTC
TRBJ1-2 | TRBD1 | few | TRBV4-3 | CASSHLRGQGSDYGYTF | TGCGCCAGCAGCCATCTGAGGGGACAGGGGTCGGATTATGGCTACACCTTC
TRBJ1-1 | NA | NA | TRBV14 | CASSQLGANTEAFF | TGTGCCAGCAGCCAATTAGGGGCGAACACTGAAGCTTTCTTT
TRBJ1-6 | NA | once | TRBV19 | CASSINGERNSPLHF | TGTGCCAGTAGTATTAACGGGGAACGTAATTCACCCCTCCACTTT
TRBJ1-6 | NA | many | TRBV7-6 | CASSLGPPPNNSPLHF | TGTGCCAGCAGCTTAGGACCTCCTCCAAATAATTCACCCCTCCACTTT
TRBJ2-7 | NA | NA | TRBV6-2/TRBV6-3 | CASSLLATYEQYF | TGTGCCAGCAGTTTACTCGCCACCTACGAGCAGTACTTC
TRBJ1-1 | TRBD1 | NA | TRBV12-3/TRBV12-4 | CASRPQGAVATEAFF | TGTGCCAGCAGACCGCAGGGGGCTGTGGCCACTGAAGCTTTCTTT
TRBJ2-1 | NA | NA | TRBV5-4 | CASSLVTRDNEQFF | TGTGCCAGCAGCTTGGTTACTAGAGACAATGAGCAGTTCTTC
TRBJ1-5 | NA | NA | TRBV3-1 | CASSQGQGFLQPQHF | TGTGCCAGCAGCCAAGGGCAGGGCTTTCTCCAGCCCCAGCATTTT
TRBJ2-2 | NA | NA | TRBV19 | CASSMRRNTGELFF | TGTGCCAGTAGTATGCGCAGAAACACCGGGGAGCTGTTTTTT
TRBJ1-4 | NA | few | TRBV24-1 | CATSDSTGTGEKLFF | TGTGCCACCAGTGATTCTACAGGGACTGGGGAAAAACTGTTTTTT
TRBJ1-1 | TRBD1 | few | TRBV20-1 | CSAPGTDNTEAFF | TGCAGTGCTCCCGGGACAGATAACACTGAAGCTTTCTTT
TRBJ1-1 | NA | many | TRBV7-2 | CASSLANNRAEAFF | TGTGCCAGCAGCTTAGCCAACAACAGGGCTGAAGCTTTCTTT
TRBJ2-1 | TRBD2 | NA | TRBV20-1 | CSARIIAGESYNEQFF | TGCAGTGCTAGAATAATAGCGGGAGAATCCTACAATGAGCAGTTCTTC
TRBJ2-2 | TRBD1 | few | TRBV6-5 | CASSYFGTATGELFF | TGTGCCAGCAGTTACTTTGGGACAGCCACCGGGGAGCTGTTTTTT
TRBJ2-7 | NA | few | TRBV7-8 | CASSSGALPSHEQYF | TGTGCCAGCAGCTCCGGCGCCCTCCCCAGCCACGAGCAGTACTTC
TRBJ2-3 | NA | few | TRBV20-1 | CSARDNSDTQYF | TGCAGTGCTAGAGATAACTCAGATACGCAGTATTTT
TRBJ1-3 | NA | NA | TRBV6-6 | CASRKQRQISGNTIYF | TGTGCCAGCAGGAAACAGAGACAGATCTCTGGAAACACCATATATTTT
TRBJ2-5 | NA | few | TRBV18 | CASSLRKVIFRETQYF | TGTGCCAGCTCCCTCCGAAAGGTCATCTTCAGAGAGACCCAGTACTTC
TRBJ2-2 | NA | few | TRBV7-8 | CASSRLRGSSGANTGELFF | TGTGCCAGCAGCCGACTCAGGGGGAGTAGCGGGGCGAACACCGGGGAGCTGTTTTTT
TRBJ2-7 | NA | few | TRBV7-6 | CASSLGQNSYEQYF | TGTGCCAGCAGCTTAGGACAGAACTCCTACGAGCAGTACTTC
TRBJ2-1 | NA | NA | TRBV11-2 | CASSLRLGSDEQFF | TGTGCCAGCAGCCTAAGACTAGGTTCGGATGAGCAGTTCTTC
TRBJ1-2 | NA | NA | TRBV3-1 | CASSRGRATRGYTF | TGTGCCAGCAGCCGGGGCAGGGCAACGCGTGGCTACACCTTC
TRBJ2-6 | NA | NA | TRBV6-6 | CASNRGGGANVLTF | TGTGCCAGCAACAGGGGAGGTGGGGCCAACGTCCTGACTTTC
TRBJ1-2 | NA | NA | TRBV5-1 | CASSLSGARVYGYTF | TGCGCCAGCAGCTTGAGTGGGGCGCGGGTCTATGGCTACACCTTC